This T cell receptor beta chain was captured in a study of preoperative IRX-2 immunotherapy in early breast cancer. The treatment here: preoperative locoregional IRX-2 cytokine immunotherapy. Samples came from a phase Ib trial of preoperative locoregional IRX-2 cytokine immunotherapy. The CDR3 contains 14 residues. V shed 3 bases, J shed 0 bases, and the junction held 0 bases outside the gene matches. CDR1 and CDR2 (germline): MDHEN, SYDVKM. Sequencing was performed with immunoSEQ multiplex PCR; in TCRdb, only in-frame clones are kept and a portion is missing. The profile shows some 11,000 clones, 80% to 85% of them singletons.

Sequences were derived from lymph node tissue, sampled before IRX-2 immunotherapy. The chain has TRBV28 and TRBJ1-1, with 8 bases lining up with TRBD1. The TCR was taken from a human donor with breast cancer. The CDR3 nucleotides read TGTGCCAGCAGTTTGGACAGGGTGAACACTGAAGCTTTCTTT. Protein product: CASSLDRVNTEAFF.